These 18 T cell receptor beta chains originate from one sample sequenced in a study of type 1 regulatory T cells. TCRdb independently ran MiXCR on the reads; one entry per CDR3 protein. In the table there are more than 50,000 distinct CDR3 sequences, approximately 67% of which are singletons. These receptors' antigens are unknown. The sequenced material came from cultured non-Tr1 T cells, either the whole culture or a sorted T cell fraction (not recorded which). These receptor sequences come from a human donor in good health.

The V gene is TRBV21-1, the J gene TRBJ1-4; TRBD1 reflects the table's D call only, with no check against the DNA. TRBV21-1 is a pseudogene locus. This CDR3 is 15 amino acids long. The CDR3 bases are TGTGCCAGCAGCAAAGGACGGGGCAAGAGAGAAAAACTGTTTTTT. It yields the protein CASSKGRGKREKLFF.

This clonotype came up a few times. V gene TRBV5-1 combines with J gene TRBJ2-1; TRBD1 matches at 8 bases. The CDR3 is made up of 15 amino acids. Germline CDR1 and CDR2: SGHRS and YFSETQ. Unmatched junction bases numbered 6, after V lost 4 bases and J lost 3 bases. The CDR3 nucleotides read TGCGCCAGCAGCCTCGGACAGGGTTTCTACAATGAGCAGTTCTTC. This codes for CASSLGQGFYNEQFF.

This clonotype has just one count. The chain links TRBV7-9 to TRBJ2-2, with TRBD2 matching over 11 bases. This CDR3 comprises 15 residues. Trimming at V came to 5 bases and at J to 4 bases, leaving 3 bases not matched to a gene. From germline, CDR1 is SEHNR and CDR2 FQNEAQ (reference sequence). The CDR3 here is CASSPSGRTTGELFF. The CDR3 DNA follows: TGTGCCAGCAGCCCTAGCGGGAGGACCACCGGGGAGCTGTTTTTT.

V usage is TRBV6-2 or TRBV6-3 and J usage is TRBJ2-5; no reliable D call. Germline CDR1 reads MNHEY; CDR2 reads SVGEGT. Between the trimmed V and J ends, which lost 4 bases and 5 bases, there was a span of 8 bases. CDR3 size: 12 residues. Here the CDR3 reads CASSFLEETQYF. CDR3 bases: TGTGCCAGCAGTTTTCTGGAGGAGACCCAGTACTTC.

The sample holds a few counts of this clonotype. The J gene is TRBJ2-7, the V gene TRBV4-3; 7 positions agree with TRBD2. The V segment lost 0 bases and the J segment 4 bases; nucleotides outside the gene matches: 6. Germline-derived CDR1 and CDR2 are LGHNA and YSLEER. The CDR3 is made up of 15 amino acids. The chain's CDR3 is CASSQDPAGRYEQYF. In DNA, the CDR3 is TGCGCCAGCAGCCAAGACCCAGCGGGAAGGTACGAGCAGTACTTC.

The chain has TRBV5-6 and TRBJ2-3, with 14 bases lining up with TRBD2. The J segment lost 4 bases and the V segment lost 4 bases, leaving 5 bases of the junction unmatched. This CDR3 has 16 residues. The germline V gene has CDR1 SGHDT and CDR2 YYEEEE. CDR3 sequence reads: CASSLGLAGVADTQYF. CDR3 nucleotides: TGTGCCAGCAGCCTGGGACTAGCGGGAGTTGCAGATACGCAGTATTTT.

This chain uses TRBV20-1 with TRBJ1-4; unclear D gene. Germline V gene sequence: CDR1 DFQATT, CDR2 SNEGSKA (reference sequence). This CDR3 has 15 residues. Trimming removed 0 bases at V and 3 bases at J, with 11 bases between. CDR3 DNA: TGCAGTGCTAGAGACCTAGGTCGGTCTAATGAAAAACTGTTTTTT. It specifies CSARDLGRSNEKLFF.

The rearrangement links TRBV4-1 to TRBJ2-1; maybe TRBD1 (6 bases). Trimming stripped 1 base from V and 5 bases from J, with 6 bases between. The germline gives CDR1 MGHRA, CDR2 YSYEKL. There are 13 residues in the CDR3. In DNA form, the CDR3 reads TGCGCCAGCAGCCAAGGGGGGCACAATGAGCAGTTCTTC. Encoded protein: CASSQGGHNEQFF.

The rearrangement links TRBV7-2 to TRBJ2-5, with 8 positions matching TRBD2. This CDR3 region has 14 residues. Germline V gives CDR1 SGHTA, CDR2 FQGNSA. V was pared by 5 bases and J by 5 bases, with 7 bases of the junction left unmatched. The CDR3 DNA is TGTGCCAGCAGCCCCGGGGGGGAGAGGGAGACCCAGTACTTC. Amino acid sequence: CASSPGGERETQYF.

This clonotype was seen only a few times. The rearrangement links TRBV29-1 to TRBJ1-2; a weak D match, TRBD1 (5 bases). Deletions cut 4 bases from V and 2 bases from J, with 11 bases between. Germline V gene sequence: CDR1 SQVTM, CDR2 ANQGSEA. This CDR3 has 13 amino acids. This chain's CDR3 is CSVGGSGNYGYTF. DNA of the CDR3: TGCAGCGTTGGAGGGTCAGGGAACTATGGCTACACCTTC.

The chain joins TRBV28 to TRBJ2-5, with D possibly called TRBD1 or TRBD2 (7 bases each). Per germline, CDR1 MDHEN and CDR2 SYDVKM. Trimming took off 5 bases at V and 3 bases at J, with 16 bases between the two ends. The CDR3 sequence is 15 residues long. The CDR3 sequence is CASSQTGRVEETQYF. CDR3 coding DNA: TGTGCCAGCAGTCAGACAGGGAGGGTGGAAGAGACCCAGTACTTC.

This clonotype was observed a few times. The V gene is TRBV7-2, the J gene TRBJ1-5; D gene unclear. CDR3 length: 14 amino acids. Germline V lookup: CDR1 SGHTA, CDR2 FQGNSA. Trimming stripped 3 bases from V and 6 bases from J, with 12 bases between. The CDR3 sequence: CASSFKAPGQPQHF. DNA for the CDR3: TGTGCCAGCAGCTTCAAGGCGCCCGGTCAGCCCCAGCATTTT.

The chain couples TRBV19 to TRBJ2-2, with 10 bases matching TRBD2. The length of the CDR3 is 18 residues. The germline CDR1 and CDR2 sequences are LNHDA and SQIVND (reference sequence). The ends lost 5 bases at V and 6 bases at J; junction bases unmatched: 15. Here the CDR3 DNA reads TGTGCCAGTAGTCCCCGAGGGGCGAGCGGGAGGGCTCCCGGGGAGCTGTTTTTT. It encodes CASSPRGASGRAPGELFF.

This clonotype was detected a few times. V and J are TRBV19 and TRBJ2-7; perhaps TRBD1 as D (5 bases). CDR1 LNHDA and CDR2 SQIVND come from the germline V gene (reference sequence). The CDR3 sequence is 15 residues long. Trimming took 3 bases from V and 0 from J, leaving 12 bases between them. This CDR3 reads CASSIGADYSYEQYF. The CDR3 DNA sequence: TGTGCCAGTAGTATTGGGGCGGATTACTCCTACGAGCAGTACTTC.

The CDR3 is CASSLGQGAGQPQHF. CDR3 sequence (DNA): TGTGCCAGCAGCTTAGGTCAGGGGGCAGGACAGCCCCAGCATTTT. The rearrangement joins TRBV7-2 to TRBJ1-5, with 8 positions matching TRBD1. Germline loops: CDR1 SGHTA, CDR2 FQGNSA. The J segment lost 7 bases and the V segment lost 1 base, leaving 6 bases of the junction unmatched. The CDR3 extends over 15 amino acids.

This chain connects TRBV2 to TRBJ1-2, with 7 bases matching TRBD1. The junction had 9 bases not matched to a gene; V was cut back by 7 bases and J by 7 bases. The CDR3 contains 13 residues. Germline loops: CDR1 SNHLY, CDR2 FYNNEI. The CDR3 nucleotides are TGTGCCAGCACCCCAGACAGGGACGTTGGCTACACCTTC. It yields the protein CASTPDRDVGYTF.

The genes are TRBV3-1 and TRBJ2-5; 11 bases line up with TRBD2. V lost 0 bases to trimming and J lost 4 bases; unmatched junction nucleotides: 4. The germline V gene encodes CDR1 LGHDT and CDR2 YNNKEL (reference sequence). The CDR3 covers 16 residues. The CDR3 loop reads CASSQDAGLAGETQYF. The DNA of the CDR3 is TGTGCCAGCAGCCAAGATGCAGGACTAGCGGGAGAGACCCAGTACTTC.

J is TRBJ2-7 and V is TRBV5-1; D may be TRBD1 or TRBD2 (5 bases each). This CDR3 contains 15 residues. CDR1 is SGHRS, CDR2 YFSETQ, per germline. Trimming pared 0 bases from V and 3 bases from J, leaving 13 bases between. Here the CDR3 reads CASSLGGTYSYEQYF. The DNA for the CDR3 is TGCGCCAGCAGCTTGGGGGGGACGTATAGCTACGAGCAGTACTTC.